Listed here are 9 T cell receptor beta chains from one sample, sequenced in a study of T cells in Graves' hyperthyroidism and ophthalmopathy. Template material for amplifying TCR beta CDR3 regions consisted of RNA transcripts. TCR CDR3 underwent first-round RT-PCR with the HTBI primer set. Each CDR3 protein is one row after TCRdb ran MiXCR on the multiplex PCR reads. The sample consists of over 150,000 distinct CDR3 sequences, about 17% of them appearing once. Sequencing was carried out using blood. The receptors originated from a woman between 45 and 60 years old with Graves' hyperthyroidism.

In its sample, this clonotype was seen many times. The chain employs TRBV2 and TRBJ1-2; 7 bases match TRBD1. CDR1 SNHLY and CDR2 FYNNEI come from the germline V gene. The trim removed 9 bases at V and 2 bases at J, leaving 12 bases unmatched. The length of the CDR3 is 15 residues. CDR3 sequence: CARGPQGGMNYGYTF. CDR3 nucleotides: TGTGCCAGGGGTCCCCAGGGGGGGATGAACTATGGCTACACCTTC.

The chain links TRBV20-1 to TRBJ1-5; 7 bases map to TRBD1. The trim removed 7 bases at V and 8 bases at J, leaving 11 bases unmatched. Germline lookup yields CDR1 DFQATT and CDR2 SNEGSKA (reference sequence). The CDR3 is 13 residues long. For the CDR3, the DNA is TGCAGTGTAAAGGGCCAGGGGGGGAAGCCCCAGCATTTT. Protein sequence: CSVKGQGGKPQHF.

This clonotype was counted between two and nine times. The V and J genes are TRBV10-1 and TRBJ1-2; a possible D gene is TRBD1 (5 bases). The CDR3 has 16 residues. Germline-derived CDR1 and CDR2 are WNHNN and SYGVQD (reference sequence). V was shortened by 0 bases and J by 5 bases, with 16 bases between the two germline ends. The chain's CDR3 is CASSESNDSEPYGYTF. The CDR3 DNA sequence: TGCGCCAGCAGTGAGTCGAATGACAGCGAACCTTATGGCTACACCTTC.

This chain links TRBV15 with TRBJ2-3; maybe TRBD2 (5 bases). Germline assignment: CDR1 LNHNV and CDR2 YYDKDF (reference sequence). The CDR3 runs 15 residues. V was shortened by 4 bases and J by 0 bases, with 11 bases between the two germline ends. The CDR3 protein is CATSKGGGSTDTQYF. CDR3 bases: TGTGCCACCAGCAAAGGAGGCGGGAGCACAGATACGCAGTATTTT. The variable domain in full, completed from reference TRBV15 and TRBJ2-3, reads DAMVIQNPRYQVTQFGKPVTLSCSQTLNHNVMYWYQQKSSQAPKLLFHYYDKDFNNEADTPDNFQSRRPNTSFCFLDIRSPGLGDTAMYLCATSKGGGSTDTQYFGPGTRLTVL.

The chain is built from TRBV29-1 and TRBJ1-2; no clear D. V lost 7 bases and J lost 8, with 14 bases in between. The germline CDR1 and CDR2 sequences are SQVTM and ANQGSEA. The CDR3 extends over 11 amino acids. The CDR3 sequence is CSGWSVRGYTF. DNA of the CDR3: TGCAGCGGGTGGAGTGTTAGGGGCTACACCTTC.

This clonotype was detected ten times or more. This chain connects TRBV18 to TRBJ1-1; D is undetermined. This CDR3 region has 13 residues. The V gene's germline CDR1 is KGHSH and CDR2 LQKENI. Trimming pared 3 bases from V and 3 bases from J, leaving 8 bases between. This CDR3 is CASSPSKDTEAFF. In nucleotides, the CDR3 is TGTGCCAGCTCACCCTCGAAGGACACTGAAGCTTTCTTT.

CDR3 loop: CASSIGGRQNEKLFF. In nucleotides, the CDR3 is TGTGCCAGTAGTATAGGTGGCAGACAGAATGAAAAACTGTTTTTT. The chain combines TRBV19 with TRBJ1-4; TRBD1 might be the D (5 bases). Germline V gene data show CDR1 as LNHDA and CDR2 as SQIVND (reference sequence). The V end lost 1 base, the J end lost 5 bases, and 11 bases lay between the germline ends. The CDR3 runs to 15 residues. Together with reference TRBV19 and TRBJ1-4, the CDR3 gives the full variable domain: DGGITQSPKYLFRKEGQNVTLSCEQNLNHDAMYWYRQDPGQGLRLIYYSQIVNDFQKGDIAEGYSVSREKKESFPLTVTSAQKNPTAFYLCASSIGGRQNEKLFFGSGTQLSVL.

The sample holds a few counts of this clonotype. This chain uses TRBV20-1 with TRBJ2-1, with 11 positions matching TRBD2. V lost 1 base and J lost 3; bases outside the gene matches: 5. The CDR3 sequence is 16 residues long. Germline V gives CDR1 DFQATT, CDR2 SNEGSKA (reference sequence). CDR3 residues: CSARVPGLADYNEQFF. CDR3 sequence (DNA): TGCAGTGCTAGAGTGCCGGGACTAGCGGACTACAATGAGCAGTTCTTC.

Ten or more counts support this clonotype. V and J are TRBV6-6 and TRBJ1-1; TRBD1 matches at 7 bases. V lost 2 bases and J lost 1; bases outside the gene matches: 4. CDR3 size: 15 residues. Germline-derived CDR1 and CDR2 are MNHNY and SVGAGI (reference sequence). Written as DNA, the CDR3 is TGTGCCAGCAGTTACCTACCAGGGGGGAACACTGAAGCTTTCTTT. The encoded protein is CASSYLPGGNTEAFF.